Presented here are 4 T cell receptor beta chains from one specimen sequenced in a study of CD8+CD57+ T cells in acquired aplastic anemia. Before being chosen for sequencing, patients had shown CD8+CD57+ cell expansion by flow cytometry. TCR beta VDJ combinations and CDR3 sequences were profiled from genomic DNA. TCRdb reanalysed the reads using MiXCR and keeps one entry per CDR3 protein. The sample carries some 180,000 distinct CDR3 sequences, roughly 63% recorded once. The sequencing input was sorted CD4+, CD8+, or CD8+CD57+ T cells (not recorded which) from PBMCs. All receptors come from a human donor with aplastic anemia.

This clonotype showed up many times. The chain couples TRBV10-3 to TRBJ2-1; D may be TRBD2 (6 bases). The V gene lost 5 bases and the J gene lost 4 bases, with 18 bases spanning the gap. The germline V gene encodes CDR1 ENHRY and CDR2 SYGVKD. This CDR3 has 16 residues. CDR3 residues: CAISHALAEQYNEQFF. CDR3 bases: TGTGCCATCAGTCACGCTTTAGCGGAACAATACAATGAGCAGTTCTTC.

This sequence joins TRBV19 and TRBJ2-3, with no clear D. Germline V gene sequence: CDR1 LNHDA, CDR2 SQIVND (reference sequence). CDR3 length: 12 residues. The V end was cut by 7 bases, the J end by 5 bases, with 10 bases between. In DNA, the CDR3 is TGTGCCAGTAAAGAACCCGGAGATACGCAGTATTTT. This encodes CASKEPGDTQYF.

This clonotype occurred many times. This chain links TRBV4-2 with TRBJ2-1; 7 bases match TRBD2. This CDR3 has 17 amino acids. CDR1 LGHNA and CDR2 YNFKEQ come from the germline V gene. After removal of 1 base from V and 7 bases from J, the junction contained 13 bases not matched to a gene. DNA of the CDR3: TGTGCCAGCAGCCAAGTCCCAGCGGGGACGGGTGGGAATGAGCAGTTCTTC. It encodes CASSQVPAGTGGNEQFF.

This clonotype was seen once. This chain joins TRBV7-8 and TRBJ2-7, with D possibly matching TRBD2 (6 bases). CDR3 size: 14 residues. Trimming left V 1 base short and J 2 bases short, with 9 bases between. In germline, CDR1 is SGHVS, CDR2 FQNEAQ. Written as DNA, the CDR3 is TGTGCCAGCAGCTTAGGCGGGAAACCCTACGAGCAGTACTTC. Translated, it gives CASSLGGKPYEQYF. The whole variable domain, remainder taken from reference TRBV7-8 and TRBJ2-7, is GAGVSQSPRYKVAKRGQDVALRCDPISGHVSLFWYQQALGQGPEFLTYFQNEAQLDKSGLPSDRFFAERPEGSVSTLKIQRTQQEDSAVYLCASSLGGKPYEQYFGPGTRLTVT.